Each of the 10 T cell receptor beta chains below was sequenced from the same sample in a study of cytomegalovirus exposure and HLA in healthy donors. 13 Jbeta primers and 60 Vbeta primers were used for the PCR. Sequenced by immunoSEQ multiplex PCR; TCRdb stores in-frame clones only, minus some. Of about 130,000 clones in the sample, over 80% were seen once. The sequenced material came from PBMCs. These TCRs come from a boy aged 5-17 years in good health and CMV-seronegative.

The chain has TRBV6-5 and TRBJ1-2, with 7 nucleotides matching TRBD1. V lost 2 bases and J lost 4; bases outside the gene matches: 1. There are 13 residues in the CDR3. Germline CDR1 reads MNHEY; CDR2 reads SVGAGI. The CDR3 nucleotides are TGTGCCAGCAGTTACCGGACAGGCTATGGCTACACCTTC. Translating gives CASSYRTGYGYTF.

The J gene is TRBJ1-2, the V gene TRBV29-1, with TRBD1 as a possible D gene (6 bases). The V gene's germline CDR1 is SQVTM and CDR2 ANQGSEA. The V end lost 0 bases, the J end lost 5 bases, and 13 bases lay between the germline ends. The CDR3 covers 14 residues. The CDR3 coding sequence is TGCAGCGTTGAAGATGGGGGACATCAATATGGCTACACCTTC. It translates to CSVEDGGHQYGYTF.

The V call is TRBV7-2, the J call TRBJ2-7; D might be TRBD1 (5 bases). V was trimmed by 5 bases and J by 6 bases, leaving 20 bases between them. Looked up from germline, CDR1 is SGHTA and CDR2 is FQGNSA. The CDR3 length is 15 residues. The CDR3 spells CASSPHGARSAEQYF. The CDR3 bases are TGTGCCAGCAGCCCCCATGGGGCCCGAAGTGCCGAGCAGTACTTC.

The chain carries TRBV6-5 and TRBJ1-1; D is uncertain. V shed 2 bases and J shed 5 bases, with 6 bases lying between them. Germline CDR1 MNHEY, CDR2 SVGAGI. The CDR3 length is 12 residues. CDR3 protein: CASSYGETEAFF. In DNA, the CDR3 is TGTGCCAGCAGTTACGGAGAGACTGAAGCTTTCTTT.

This clone was observed a single time. This chain links TRBV27 with TRBJ1-5, with TRBD1 as a possible D gene (5 bases). The V and J ends lost 2 bases and 5 bases respectively, with 10 bases between them. The CDR3 is made up of 14 amino acids. Per germline, CDR1 MNHEY and CDR2 SMNVEV (reference sequence). The CDR3 DNA sequence: TGTGCCAGCAGTTTAGTGGGGCCCCATCAGCCCCAGCATTTT. This translates into CASSLVGPHQPQHF.

The genes are TRBV5-4 and TRBJ1-1, with D perhaps matching TRBD1 (6 bases). CDR3 length: 15 amino acids. V shed 2 bases and J shed 4 bases, with 15 bases lying between them. Germline loops: CDR1 SGHNT, CDR2 YYREEE (reference sequence). In DNA form, the CDR3 reads TGTGCCAGCAGCTTAGTGAGGGGGGGGATCACTGAAGCTTTCTTT. Protein: CASSLVRGGITEAFF.

The chain combines TRBV6-5 with TRBJ1-5; 8 nucleotides align to TRBD1. Looked up from germline, CDR1 is MNHEY and CDR2 is SVGAGI. J lost 6 bases, V lost 8 bases, and 6 bases had no gene match. The CDR3 spans 13 residues. In DNA, the CDR3 is TGTGCCAGCTCCCCCCAGGGGGCTCAGCCCCAGCATTTT. Translating gives CASSPQGAQPQHF.

Concerning this clone: At one end, the junction sequence differs from germline, possibly due to a read error. This sequence joins TRBV2 and TRBJ2-3; TRBD2 matches 10 bases. The CDR3 has 16 residues. The germline gives CDR1 SNHLY, CDR2 FYNNEI. As DNA, the CDR3 is TGTGCCAGCAGTGTAGAACTAGCGGGGATCACAGATGCGCAGTATTTT. Amino acid sequence: CASSVELAGITDAQYF.

The CDR3 spells CASSLSRPGETQYF. CDR3 bases: TGTGCCAGTAGCTTGAGTCGACCGGGGGAGACCCAGTACTTC. The V and J genes are TRBV19 and TRBJ2-5, with a weak D call TRBD2 (5 bases). CDR3 size: 14 residues. Germline V gene data show CDR1 as LNHDA and CDR2 as SQIVND (reference sequence). Trimming removed 6 bases at V and 5 bases at J, with 16 bases between.

This clone turned up a few times. The V call is TRBV6-4, the J call TRBJ2-2, with D possibly TRBD1 on 5 matching bases. V gave up 0 bases and J gave up 6 bases, with 5 bases separating them. This CDR3 region has 13 residues. In germline, CDR1 is MRHNA, CDR2 SNTAGT. CDR3 residues: CASSDSGAGELFF. DNA for the CDR3: TGTGCCAGCAGTGACTCAGGGGCCGGGGAGCTGTTTTTT.